These T cell receptor beta chains were read from a single sample in a study of T cell changes during pregnancy in multiple sclerosis. The assay was immunoSEQ multiplex PCR, and TCRdb's table has in-frame clones only and misses some. The repertoire includes about 48,000 clones, approximately 95% of them detected once, and under 0.55% sits in the top ten. Sequenced material: CD4+ T cells from peripheral blood mononuclear cells, taken in the first trimester of pregnancy. These receptors all come from a female donor with multiple sclerosis, enrolled in a pregnancy study. CDR3s include the opening cysteine and the closing phenylalanine or tryptophan. The D gene is left open where the match is weak. Where a row states a size, it is once, few, many or the class of an expanded clone; other rows omit it.

clone_size,j_call,d_call,v_call,cdr3_nt,cdr3_aa
NA,TRBJ2-7,NA,TRBV21-1,TGTGCCAGCAGCAAAGTTATTAGGGACAGGGGGCCCTACGAGCAGTACTTC,CASSKVIRDRGPYEQYF
NA,TRBJ2-7,TRBD1,TRBV5-1,TGCGCCAGCAGCTTAGGGACAGGGGCCTACGAGCAGTACTTC,CASSLGTGAYEQYF
NA,TRBJ1-6,NA,TRBV6-5,TGTGCCAGCAGGAGATCCGGGAATTCACCCCTCCACTTT,CASRRSGNSPLHF
NA,TRBJ2-1,NA,TRBV14,TGTGCCAGCAGCCAACAGACATTTGAGCAGTTCTTC,CASSQQTFEQFF
NA,TRBJ2-5,NA,TRBV29-1,TGCAGCGTGAAGACTGACCTAAGCGAGACCCAGTACTTC,CSVKTDLSETQYF
NA,TRBJ1-1,NA,TRBV2,TGTGCCAGCACCCGGACAAGTGAAGCTTTCTTT,CASTRTSEAFF
NA,TRBJ2-3,NA,TRBV2,TGTGCCAGCAGTGGCGGGCTAGGTACTAGCACAGATACGCAGTATTTT,CASSGGLGTSTDTQYF
NA,TRBJ2-3,TRBD2,TRBV5-1,TGCGCCAGCAGTGAGCGGGGGGGAGGCACAGATACGCAGTATTTT,CASSERGGGTDTQYF
NA,TRBJ1-4,TRBD1,TRBV13,TGTGCCAGCAGCGAATGGACAGGACAACATGAAAAACTGTTTTTT,CASSEWTGQHEKLFF
NA,TRBJ1-2,NA,TRBV5-6,TGTGCCAGCGCGGGTGGACAGCTGGTCTATGGCTACACCTTC,CASAGGQLVYGYTF
NA,TRBJ1-3,NA,TRBV15,TGTGCCACCAGCAGAGATTACAGTTTTCACACCATATATTTT,CATSRDYSFHTIYF
NA,TRBJ1-2,NA,TRBV6-8,TGTGCCAGCAGTTACCCCGAACAGGGAGAGGGCTACACCTTC,CASSYPEQGEGYTF
NA,TRBJ2-1,TRBD1,TRBV7-3,TGTGCCAGCAGGGCCGGGACAGGGACAGGAGGTGAGCAGTTCTTC,CASRAGTGTGGEQFF
NA,TRBJ2-1,NA,TRBV5-8,TGTGCCAGCAGCTTGGTTGTAGCACCCTCCGGGGATGAGCAGTTCTTC,CASSLVVAPSGDEQFF
NA,TRBJ2-1,TRBD2,TRBV7-3,TGTGCCAGCAGCTTAAATGGGCTAGCGGGGGGGCCTGAGCAGTTCTTC,CASSLNGLAGGPEQFF
once,TRBJ1-1,NA,TRBV6-5,TGTGCCAGCAGTTACTCGCGGGCCAGGCTGAACACTGAAGCTTTCTTT,CASSYSRARLNTEAFF
NA,TRBJ2-5,TRBD1,TRBV10-3,TGTGCCATCAGTGAGGACAGGGGCCGAGAGACCCAGTACTTC,CAISEDRGRETQYF
NA,TRBJ2-7,TRBD2,TRBV5-1,TGCGCCAGCAGCTTGGAGTCCTCAGCGGGGGGCCCCTACGAGCAGTACTTC,CASSLESSAGGPYEQYF
NA,TRBJ2-1,NA,TRBV10-3,TGTGCCATCAAAGCATCCTACAATGAGCAGTTCTTC,CAIKASYNEQFF
NA,TRBJ2-2,NA,TRBV7-9,TGTGCCAGCAGCTCGAGGTCGAACACCGGGGAGCTGTTTTTT,CASSSRSNTGELFF
NA,TRBJ2-3,NA,TRBV11-3,TGTGCCAGCAGCTTAGATCGGGATACGCAGTATTTT,CASSLDRDTQYF
NA,TRBJ2-1,TRBD2,TRBV27,TGTGCCAGCAGAACGGGACTAGCGGGGGGGAGTGAGCAGTTCTTC,CASRTGLAGGSEQFF
NA,TRBJ2-2,NA,TRBV5-1,TGCGCCAGCAGCGGGTCAGGGCCCGGGGAGCTGTTTTTT,CASSGSGPGELFF
few,TRBJ1-2,TRBD1,TRBV5-4,TGTGCCAGCAGCTTGGGACAGGGTAGCTATGGCTACACCTTC,CASSLGQGSYGYTF
NA,TRBJ2-5,NA,TRBV11-2,TGTGCCAGCAGCTTAGGCCCCTCCCCGGCCCAGTACTTC,CASSLGPSPAQYF
NA,TRBJ2-2,NA,TRBV19,TGTGCCAGTAGTATTGTGCCGCGAGATACCGGGGAGCTGTTTTTT,CASSIVPRDTGELFF
once,TRBJ2-4,NA,TRBV5-6,TGTGCCAGCAGCTTGGCAGGCACTTACATTCAGTACTTC,CASSLAGTYIQYF
NA,TRBJ1-4,TRBD1,TRBV7-9,TGTGCCAGCAGCGCTATCGGGACAGGGGATGAAAAACTGTTTTTT,CASSAIGTGDEKLFF
NA,TRBJ2-1,TRBD2,TRBV29-1,TGCAGCGTTGGGCGGGGGGCCCCCTACAATGAGCAGTTCTTC,CSVGRGAPYNEQFF
NA,TRBJ1-1,NA,TRBV7-9,TGTGCCAGCAGCTTAAGAGCTTACACTGAAGCTTTCTTT,CASSLRAYTEAFF
once,TRBJ2-7,NA,TRBV11-2,TGTGCCAGCAGCCCCGCTCTCGGGGGATCCTACGAGCAGTACTTC,CASSPALGGSYEQYF
NA,TRBJ1-5,TRBD1,TRBV7-7,TGTGCTAGCCTGGGACAGCCTTATAGCAATCAGCCCCAGCATTTT,CASLGQPYSNQPQHF
NA,TRBJ2-2,TRBD2,TRBV5-1,TGCGCCAGCAGCTTGGACGGGGGGAGGACCGGGGAGCTGTTTTTT,CASSLDGGRTGELFF
NA,TRBJ1-2,TRBD1,TRBV6-5,TGTGCCAGCAGTTCCCAGGGGGCGGGAGGCTACACCTTC,CASSSQGAGGYTF
NA,TRBJ1-1,NA,TRBV7-2,TGTGCCAGCAGCTACCCCGGACACCTCTCGAACACTGAAGCTTTCTTT,CASSYPGHLSNTEAFF
NA,TRBJ1-4,NA,TRBV7-9,TGTGCCAGCAGCCCAACGACTGTTGCAACTAATGAAAAACTGTTTTTT,CASSPTTVATNEKLFF
NA,TRBJ2-2,NA,TRBV5-5,TGTGCCAGCAGCCCGCGGTCAACCGGGGAGCTGTTTTTT,CASSPRSTGELFF
NA,TRBJ2-5,NA,TRBV5-6,TGTGCCAGCAGCCCCCTCACGGGTTCAGAGACCCAGTACTTC,CASSPLTGSETQYF
NA,TRBJ1-3,NA,TRBV11-3,TGTGCCAGCAGCGCTGGGCTCGGAAACACCATATATTTT,CASSAGLGNTIYF
NA,TRBJ1-6,NA,TRBV30,TGTGCCTGGAGTCCCCCCTCACAGGGAATCTATAATTCACCCCTCCACTTT,CAWSPPSQGIYNSPLHF
NA,TRBJ2-5,NA,TRBV9,TGTGCCAGCAGCGTATCCGGGGTTCAAGAGACCCAGTACTTC,CASSVSGVQETQYF
NA,TRBJ2-1,TRBD2,TRBV6-6,TGTGCCAGCAGGGTAGCGGGGGGTTTTTACAATGAGCAGTTCTTC,CASRVAGGFYNEQFF
NA,TRBJ2-1,NA,TRBV9,TGTGCCAGCAGCGACCAGGGGCTAGCGGTCAATGAGCAGTTCTTC,CASSDQGLAVNEQFF
NA,TRBJ2-1,NA,TRBV27,TGTGCCAGCAGTTACAAACCCTGGCTAGCGCACTCCTACAATGAGCAGTTCTTC,CASSYKPWLAHSYNEQFF
NA,TRBJ1-1,TRBD1,TRBV15,TGTGCCACGTCAAGGGGGCCACCTGGGAGTGAAGCTTTCTTT,CATSRGPPGSEAFF
NA,TRBJ2-7,TRBD2,TRBV5-5,TGTGCCAGCAGCTTGGAGCGGGGGGTCTACGAGCAGTACTTC,CASSLERGVYEQYF
once,TRBJ2-2,TRBD1,TRBV27,TGTGCCAGCAGTTTTATCGGACAGGGGGCTATCGGGGAGCTGTTTTTT,CASSFIGQGAIGELFF
NA,TRBJ1-3,TRBD1,TRBV4-1,TGCGCCAGCAGCCAAGATCCACAGGGGATGGGATCTGGAAACACCATATATTTT,CASSQDPQGMGSGNTIYF
NA,TRBJ1-2,TRBD1,TRBV6-5,TGTGCCAGCAGCCGACAGGGTAACGGCTACACCTTC,CASSRQGNGYTF
NA,TRBJ2-3,NA,TRBV11-3,TGTGCCAGCAGCTTAGAACAGGGTGCAGATACGCAGTATTTT,CASSLEQGADTQYF
NA,TRBJ1-5,TRBD1,TRBV5-5,TGTGCCAGCAGCCGGATGGCGGGACAGGGGAGCAATCAGCCCCAGCATTTT,CASSRMAGQGSNQPQHF
NA,TRBJ1-2,NA,TRBV6-1,TGTGCCAGCAGTGAAGGGCCCGGGGGGTTCGGCTACACCTTC,CASSEGPGGFGYTF
NA,TRBJ1-2,TRBD1,TRBV19,TGTGCCAGTAGTGGGAGACAGGGCTACGGCTATGGCTACACCTTC,CASSGRQGYGYGYTF
NA,TRBJ1-2,NA,TRBV5-1,TGCGCCAGCAGCTCCCTGGGAGAGGGATCTCATGGCTACACCTTC,CASSSLGEGSHGYTF